This T cell receptor beta chain was observed in a study of blood T cells in healthy people across ages. With a J-beta primer mix and a sample-barcoded 5' primer, a second PCR ran 7 to 11 cycles. MiXCR, run by TCRdb on the 5' RACE reads, gives a single entry per CDR3 protein. Seen here are more than 900,000 distinct CDR3 sequences, around 25% observed once, and the top ten hold about 0.69%. The CDR3 covers 13 residues. CDR1 and CDR2 (germline): SQVTM, ANQGSEA. In addition, the sample was reused for a study of T cells of mothers and their children.

The sequence came from a girl aged 2 to 9 in good health. The chain uses TRBV29-1 and TRBJ2-5; tentatively, D is TRBD1 (6 bases). Judging by the DNA end, TRBJ2-1 fits better; the J call may be wrong. The sample taken for sequencing was blood. CDR3 nucleotide sequence: TGCAGCGCCCTGACAGGAAGAGCTAATGAGCAGTTCTTC. Its protein product is CSALTGRANEQFF.